The clone carrying this TCR beta chain was recorded a few times. Produced via immunoSEQ multiplex PCR; TCRdb's table is partial and in-frame only. The sample includes about 27,000 clones, roughly 80% of them seen just once. These data come from a study of sequential checkpoint blockade in melanoma. Study background: Arm A got nivolumab then ipilimumab; arm B the reverse, 1:1.

Trimming removed 5 bases from V and 7 bases from J, with 24 bases in between. Germline V gives CDR1 SGHKS, CDR2 YYEKEE (reference sequence). The CDR3 extends over 16 amino acids. This sample's treatment: randomized to nivolumab then ipilimumab (arm A) or the reverse (arm B). From thawed PBMCs, live CD3+CD8+ cells negative for CD19 and CD56 were sorted. The material was CD8+ T cells sorted from blood (inferred from file names), obtained from a patient given nivolumab and ipilimumab in sequence. The TCR was taken from a human donor with melanoma. This chain links TRBV5-5 with TRBJ1-2; perhaps TRBD1 as D (5 bases). The CDR3 nucleotides are TGTGCCAGCAGACTATGGGGGGAACTCATTACTATTGGCTACACCTTC. It specifies CASRLWGELITIGYTF. Variable domain in full (rest from reference TRBV5-5 and TRBJ1-2): DAGVTQSPTHLIKTRGQQVTLRCSPISGHKSVSWYQQVLGQGPQFIFQYYEKEERGRGNFPDRFSARQFPNYSSELNVNALLLGDSALYLCASRLWGELITIGYTFGSGTRLTVV.